Below are 12 T cell receptor beta chains sequenced from a single sample in a study of blood T cell repertoires in COVID-19. Only in-frame clones appear in the TCRdb table, and some are missing; sequencing was by immunoSEQ multiplex PCR. Among around 140,000 clones listed, around 82% were seen once. Material for sequencing was peripheral blood. The receptors were gathered from a human donor in a cohort sampled during active COVID-19.

The genes are TRBV5-6 and TRBJ1-2; D may be TRBD1 (6 bases). This CDR3 contains 16 residues. Trimming stripped 3 bases from V and 6 bases from J, with 21 bases between. From germline, CDR1 is SGHDT and CDR2 YYEEEE. CDR3 protein: CASSYAARRGFHGYTF. CDR3 coding DNA: TGTGCCAGCAGCTACGCAGCCCGCAGGGGTTTTCATGGCTACACCTTC.

This clone was detected only once. V gene TRBV2 combines with J gene TRBJ2-5; D might be TRBD1 (6 bases). Germline V gives CDR1 SNHLY, CDR2 FYNNEI. The CDR3 is made up of 13 amino acids. Trimming removed 8 bases at V and 6 bases at J, with 16 bases between. CDR3 region: CASGGIGYQTQYF. The DNA for the CDR3 is TGTGCCAGCGGGGGCATCGGATACCAGACCCAGTACTTC. The variable domain in full, completed from reference TRBV2 and TRBJ2-5, reads EPEVTQTPSHQVTQMGQEVILRCVPISNHLYFYWYRQILGQKVEFLVSFYNNEISEKSEIFDDQFSVERPDGSNFTLKIRSTKLEDSAMYFCASGGIGYQTQYFGPGTRLLVL.

This clone was observed once. This rearrangement joins TRBV19 to TRBJ1-5, with D perhaps TRBD1 (5 bases). The CDR3 totals 12 residues. Trimming took 0 bases from V and 15 from J, leaving 12 bases between them. The germline gives CDR1 LNHDA, CDR2 SQIVND (reference sequence). This CDR3 reads CASSIDDRILHF. CDR3 coding DNA: TGTGCCAGTAGTATAGATGACAGAATCCTGCATTTT.

V usage is TRBV25-1 and J usage is TRBJ1-1; no firm D call. Trimming removed 6 bases from V and 7 bases from J, with 9 bases in between. Germline CDR1 and CDR2: MGHDK and SYGVNS. This CDR3 is 11 amino acids long. The CDR3 DNA follows: TGTGCCAGCAGGCTCAGGTTTGAAGCTTTCTTT. Its protein is CASRLRFEAFF.

This clone has only a few counts. The chain is built from TRBV11-3 and TRBJ2-1; tentative D call: TRBD1 (5 bases). The CDR3 length is 14 residues. CDR1 and CDR2 from the germline V gene are SGHNT and YENEEA. Trimming pared 3 bases from V and 8 bases from J, leaving 14 bases between. Here the CDR3 reads CASSFMGRSHEQFF. The CDR3 DNA is TGTGCCAGCAGCTTTATGGGGCGGAGTCATGAGCAGTTCTTC.

CDR3 protein: CASSLMGLAGIDIQYF. As DNA, the CDR3 is TGTGCCAGCAGCTTGATGGGACTAGCGGGAATTGACATTCAGTACTTC. The chain employs TRBV5-8 and TRBJ2-4, with 13 bases matching TRBD2. The V segment lost 1 base and the J segment 8 bases; nucleotides outside the gene matches: 6. CDR1 SGHTS and CDR2 YDEGEE come from the germline V gene. The CDR3 is made up of 16 amino acids.

In regard to this clone: At the DNA level, this CDR3 is encoded by other sequences in the same sample as well. The V call is TRBV7-2, the J call TRBJ1-2; possible D gene TRBD1, 6 bases. Germline-derived CDR1 and CDR2 are SGHTA and FQGNSA. The CDR3 runs to 13 residues. V was shortened by 3 bases and J by 4 bases, with 9 bases between the two germline ends. The CDR3 region is CASSFTGTYGYTF. The CDR3 region has the DNA TGTGCCAGCAGCTTTACAGGGACCTATGGCTACACCTTC. The full variable domain, with the rest looked up from reference TRBV7-2 and TRBJ1-2, is GAGVSQSPSNKVTEKGKDVELRCDPISGHTALYWYRQSLGQGLEFLIYFQGNSAPDKSGLPSDRFSAERTGGSVSTLTIQRTQQEDSAVYLCASSFTGTYGYTFGSGTRLTVV.

This clone was detected once. The chain uses TRBV9 and TRBJ2-1, with unresolved D. The germline CDR1 and CDR2 sequences are SGDLS and YYNGEE. The V and J ends lost 4 bases and 5 bases respectively, with 10 bases between them. CDR3 length: 13 residues. The CDR3 coding sequence is TGTGCCAGCAGCCCACCCCCGGACAATGAGCAGTTCTTC. This gives the protein CASSPPPDNEQFF.

The chain has TRBV7-2 and TRBJ2-1, with TRBD1 matching over 7 bases. The V gene's germline CDR1 is SGHTA and CDR2 FQGNSA. The length of the CDR3 is 15 residues. After removal of 5 bases from V and 1 base from J, the junction contained 5 bases not matched to a gene. The CDR3 DNA is TGTGCCAGCAGCCTTAGCAGGGGGTCCTACAATGAGCAGTTCTTC. This gives the protein CASSLSRGSYNEQFF.

This chain's CDR3 is CASSPAGQEGNQPQHF. As DNA, the CDR3 is TGTGCCAGCTCGCCAGCGGGACAGGAAGGGAATCAGCCCCAGCATTTT. The chain joins TRBV18 to TRBJ1-5; 8 nucleotides line up with TRBD1. Trimming cost V 6 bases and J 4 bases; bases outside gene matches: 11. The CDR3 runs to 16 residues. The V gene's germline CDR1 is KGHSH and CDR2 LQKENI.

This clone was observed a handful of times. The rearrangement uses TRBV18 and TRBJ1-1; D not resolved. The CDR3 is made up of 15 amino acids. Per the germline V gene, CDR1 is KGHSH and CDR2 is LQKENI. Deletions cut 4 bases from V and 4 bases from J, with 16 bases between. The CDR3: CASSRRQDRGTEAFF. In nucleotides, the CDR3 is TGTGCCAGCTCACGCCGTCAGGACCGGGGCACTGAAGCTTTCTTT.

This clone has only one observation. This chain links TRBV6-1 with TRBJ2-1; possible D gene TRBD2, 6 bases. Germline lookup yields CDR1 MNHNS and CDR2 SASEGT. The CDR3 is made up of 16 amino acids. Trimming left V 0 bases short and J 1 base short, with 10 bases between. The CDR3 region is CASSEAGGVSYNEQFF. The CDR3 region has the DNA TGTGCCAGCAGTGAAGCCGGGGGTGTATCCTACAATGAGCAGTTCTTC.